This T cell receptor beta chain was sequenced during a study of blood T cell repertoires in COVID-19. Overall study context: T cells, B-cell-depleted T cells, or PBMCs provided the cDNA or gDNA that served as material.

Donors were grouped by their self-reported clinical history. The CDR3 spans 12 residues. V lost 2 bases and J 4 bases, leaving 7 bases between the germline ends. The germline V gene encodes CDR1 GTSNPN and CDR2 SVGIG (reference sequence). Sequencing was performed with immunoSEQ multiplex PCR; in TCRdb, only in-frame clones are kept and a portion is missing. The table includes roughly 240,000 clones, approximately 90% detected once. This clonotype was obtained from a woman aged 30 to 39 with acute COVID-19. The V call is TRBV30, the J call TRBJ2-3; D might be TRBD2 (6 bases). Sequenced material: PBMCs or T cells enriched from blood (not recorded which). Here the CDR3 reads CAWSPGADTQYF. Here the CDR3 DNA reads TGTGCCTGGAGTCCGGGAGCAGATACGCAGTATTTT.